The source of this T cell receptor beta chain is a study of T cells in Graves' hyperthyroidism and ophthalmopathy. CDR3 length: 16 amino acids. V was shortened by 6 bases and J by 5 bases, with 22 bases between the two germline ends. CDR1 is LNHDA and CDR2 is SQIVND in the germline V gene (reference sequence). TCR beta CDR3 region amplification was performed from RNA transcripts. When the TCR CDR3 underwent first-round RT-PCR, the HTBI primer set was used. TCRdb re-derived calls from the multiplex PCR reads in MiXCR, one entry per CDR3 protein. The table shows nearly 750,000 distinct CDR3 sequences, with around 40% occurring only once.

Sequencing input: blood. The receptor was isolated from a woman in her forties with Graves' hyperthyroidism. V is TRBV19 and J is TRBJ1-2, with D perhaps TRBD1 (5 bases). This chain's CDR3 is CASRPDPGLSYYGYTF. The CDR3 nucleotides read TGTGCCAGTAGACCGGATCCGGGACTCTCATATTATGGCTACACCTTC. Together with reference TRBV19 and TRBJ1-2, the CDR3 gives the full variable domain: DGGITQSPKYLFRKEGQNVTLSCEQNLNHDAMYWYRQDPGQGLRLIYYSQIVNDFQKGDIAEGYSVSREKKESFPLTVTSAQKNPTAFYLCASRPDPGLSYYGYTFGSGTRLTVV.